This TCR beta chain was captured in a study of cytomegalovirus exposure and HLA in healthy donors. Comments on this clone: Antigen: not known.

This CDR3 comprises 15 residues. V shed 5 bases and J shed 6 bases, with 17 bases lying between them. Germline values: CDR1 SGHAT, CDR2 FQNNGV. PCR was performed using 60 Vbeta and 13 Jbeta primers. Only in-frame clones appear in the TCRdb table, and some are missing; sequencing was by immunoSEQ multiplex PCR. The sample has 30,000 to 40,000 clones, 65% to 75% seen once. General study results and limits: As a later analysis showed, several of the most significant clusters appeared to be linked to common viral pathogens.

The sample comprised PBMCs. This rearrangement joins TRBV11-2 to TRBJ1-5; a possible D gene is TRBD1 (5 bases). This sequence originates from a man between 35 and 55 years old in good health and CMV-seropositive. The CDR3 is CASSLDQGLGQPQHF. As DNA, the CDR3 is TGTGCCAGCAGCCTCGACCAGGGACTCGGTCAGCCCCAGCATTTT.